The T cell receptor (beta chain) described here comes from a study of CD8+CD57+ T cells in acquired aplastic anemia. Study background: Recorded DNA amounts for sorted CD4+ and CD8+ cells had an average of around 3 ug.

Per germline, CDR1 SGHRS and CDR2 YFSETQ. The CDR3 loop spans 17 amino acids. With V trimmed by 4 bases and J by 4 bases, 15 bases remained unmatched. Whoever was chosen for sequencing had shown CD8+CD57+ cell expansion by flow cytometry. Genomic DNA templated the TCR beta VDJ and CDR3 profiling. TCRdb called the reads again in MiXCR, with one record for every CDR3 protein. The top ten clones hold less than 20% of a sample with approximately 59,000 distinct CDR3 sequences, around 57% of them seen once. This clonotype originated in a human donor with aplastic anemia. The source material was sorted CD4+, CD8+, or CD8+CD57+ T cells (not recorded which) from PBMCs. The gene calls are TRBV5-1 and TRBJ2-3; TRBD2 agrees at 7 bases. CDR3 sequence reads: CASSGVVGGISSDTQYF. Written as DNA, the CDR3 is TGCGCCAGCAGCGGGGTGGTGGGGGGGATATCTTCAGATACGCAGTATTTT.